This T cell receptor beta chain was recovered during a study of shared clonotypes between healthy human individuals. About the study: The plates for each donor numbered three CD4 naive, three CD4 memory, two CD8 naive and one CD8 memory. Study results and caveats: Across a few donors, naive CD4 shared roughly 5.2%, naive CD8 around 4%, memory CD4 roughly 2.1%, memory CD8 0.4%.

For every subset, genomic DNA was evenly distributed across several immunoSEQ plates. Each PCR replicate from the sorted subsets contained around 200 ng DNA, which is about 30,000 T cell genomes. Libraries were prepared by immunoSEQ multiplex PCR; TCRdb keeps only in-frame clonotypes and omits some of them. The sample includes some 900,000 clones, around 80% of them seen just once. This clone was seen only a few times. Its antigen remains unknown. The TCR sequence derives from a young man in good health. The sample taken for sequencing was memory CD4+ T cells sorted from blood. The subset is: CD45RA-negative fraction.

The CDR3 bases are TGTGCCACCAGCAGATCTAGTTTAGCAGAGCAGTACTTC. Its protein product is CATSRSSLAEQYF. The chain is built from TRBV15 and TRBJ2-7; D gene ambiguous. Germline CDR1 reads LNHNV; CDR2 reads YYDKDF (reference sequence). Trimming left V 2 bases short and J 7 bases short, with 12 bases between. The CDR3 is 13 residues long.